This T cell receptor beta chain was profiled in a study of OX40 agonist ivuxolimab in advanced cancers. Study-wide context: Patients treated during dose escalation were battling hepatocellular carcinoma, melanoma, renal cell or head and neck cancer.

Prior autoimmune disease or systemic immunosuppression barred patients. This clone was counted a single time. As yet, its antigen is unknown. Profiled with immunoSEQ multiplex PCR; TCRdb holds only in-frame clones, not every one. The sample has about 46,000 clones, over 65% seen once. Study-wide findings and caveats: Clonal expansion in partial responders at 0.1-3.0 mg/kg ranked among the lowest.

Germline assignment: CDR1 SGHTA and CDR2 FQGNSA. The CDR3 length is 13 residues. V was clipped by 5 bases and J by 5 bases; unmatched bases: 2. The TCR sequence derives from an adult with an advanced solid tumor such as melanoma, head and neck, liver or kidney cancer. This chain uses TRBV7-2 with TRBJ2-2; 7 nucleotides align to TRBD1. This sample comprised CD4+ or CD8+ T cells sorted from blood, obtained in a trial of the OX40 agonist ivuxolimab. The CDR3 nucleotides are TGTGCCAGCAGCAGACAGGGTACCGGGGAGCTGTTTTTT. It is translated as CASSRQGTGELFF.